Reported below is one T cell receptor beta chain. V was trimmed by 2 bases and J by 5 bases, leaving 16 bases between them. This CDR3 has 15 amino acids. Germline CDR1 MGHRA, CDR2 YSYEKL. Selected positively for CCR7 and CD45RO-negative, naive CD8 cells excluded terminally differentiated effector memory CD45RA+ cells. The study drew all its donors from Caucasian adults living in Nashville, Tennessee. The sample belongs to a study of shared clonotypes between healthy human individuals. The protocol was immunoSEQ multiplex PCR, while the TCRdb copy is restricted to in-frame clones and leaves out a portion. The table has over 2 million clones, approximately 95% seen once.

The TCR originated in a man younger than 35 in good health. V is TRBV4-1 and J is TRBJ2-7; a weak D match, TRBD1 (6 bases). The specimen sequenced was naive CD8+ T cells sorted from blood. The CDR3 sequence: CASSQTGSLIDEQYF. The CDR3 DNA reads TGCGCCAGCAGCCAAACAGGGAGTTTAATTGACGAGCAGTACTTC.